Below, 30 T cell receptor beta chains from the same sample are listed, as sequenced in a study of tumor and adjacent non-tumor tissue in lung cancer. The library came from three nested PCR rounds adapted from ARM-PCR protocols. MiXCR, applied by TCRdb to the multiplex PCR reads, yields one record per CDR3 protein. The table records tens of thousands of distinct CDR3 sequences, roughly 60% of them present only once. This sample's RNA came from whole unsorted tissue. Distant lung tissue was collected more than 3 cm away from the tumor edge. The sample taken for sequencing was distant non-tumor lung tissue. Receptors originate from a woman between 40 and 50 years old with non-small cell lung cancer.

A single count supports this clonotype. This CDR3 fails to terminate in the conserved phenylalanine or tryptophan, so it likely reflects a read error. The V and J genes are TRBV6-6 and TRBJ1-5; tentative D call: TRBD1 (6 bases). CDR1 MNHNY and CDR2 SVGAGI come from the germline V gene (reference sequence). Trimming shortened V by 5 bases and J by 9 bases, and 23 bases separated the two germline ends. The CDR3 is 16 residues long. The CDR3 nucleotides read TGTGCCAGCAGTACCGGGACGGGGGGCGTCCTGGGGCCCCAGCATTAT. It yields the protein CASSTGTGGVLGPQHY.

The V gene is TRBV5-1, the J gene TRBJ2-3; 10 nucleotides align to TRBD2. Germline CDR1 SGHRS, CDR2 YFSETQ. CDR3 length: 15 amino acids. The ends lost 4 bases at V and 6 bases at J; junction bases unmatched: 8. CDR3: CASSTGLAAGDTQYF. The CDR3 DNA is TGCGCCAGCAGCACAGGACTAGCGGCGGGTGATACGCAGTATTTT.

CDR3 DNA: TGTGCCAGCAGCCTAAACCTCGCAGATACGCAGCATTTT. This codes for CASSLNLADTQHF. The chain is built from TRBV11-3 and TRBJ2-3; D uncertain. The DNA end is more similar to TRBJ1-5, so the J call may be wrong. This CDR3 has 13 residues. Germline CDR1 is SGHNT and CDR2 is YENEEA.

This clonotype has just one count. V usage is TRBV5-5 and J usage is TRBJ1-2; D not resolved. CDR1 and CDR2 (germline): SGHKS, YYEKEE (reference sequence). The V end was cut by 6 bases, the J end by 8 bases, with 14 bases between. This CDR3 comprises 12 residues. CDR3 amino acids: CASNPELLGYTF. The CDR3 nucleotides read TGTGCCAGCAACCCAGAGTTGCTCGGCTACACCTTC.

Of note for this clonotype: The conserved final phenylalanine or tryptophan is absent from the CDR3, which likely points to a read error. The chain is built from TRBV6-5 and TRBJ2-2; 8 bases are a match to TRBD1. From germline, CDR1 is MNHEY and CDR2 SVGAGI. The CDR3 extends over 15 amino acids. J gave up 7 bases and V 3 bases, and 7 bases lay outside the gene matches. CDR3 region: CASSYRDRGGGELFL. In DNA, the CDR3 is TGTGCCAGCAGTTATCGTGACAGGGGTGGCGGGGAGCTGTTTTTA.

This clonotype has more than one count but fewer than ten. This may arise from a read error, as a much more abundant clone is one base away. CDR3 coding DNA: TGCAGCGTTGAAGAGGGGGTTCGGGACCAGTACTTC. Residues: CSVEEGVRDQYF. The rearrangement uses TRBV29-1 and TRBJ2-7, with D possibly being TRBD1 or TRBD2 (5 bases each). V dropped 0 bases and J dropped 10 bases, with 13 bases sitting between them. Looked up from germline, CDR1 is SQVTM and CDR2 is ANQGSEA. CDR3 length: 12 residues.

The chain joins TRBV5-6 to TRBJ1-1; tentative D call: TRBD1 (6 bases). The CDR3 is 16 residues long. V gave up 9 bases and J gave up 1 base, with 22 bases separating them. Germline CDR1 reads SGHDT; CDR2 reads YYEEEE. DNA for the CDR3: TGTGCCAACAGTTTTAATCTGGACAGACCGAACACTGAAGCTTTCTTT. It translates to CANSFNLDRPNTEAFF.

The chain combines TRBV5-6 with TRBJ2-5; possible D gene TRBD2, 6 bases. The germline V gene has CDR1 SGHDT and CDR2 YYEEEE. V gave up 5 bases and J gave up 1 base, with 9 bases separating them. This CDR3 is 13 amino acids long. CDR3 DNA: TGTGCCAGCAGGACGGGGGTCCAAGAGACCCAGTACTTC. Its protein is CASRTGVQETQYF.

With regard to this clonotype: A much larger clonotype is one base distant, so this may be a read error. The J gene is TRBJ2-3, the V gene TRBV6-1; TRBD2 matches 7 bases. Germline CDR1 and CDR2: MNHNS and SASEGT. Losses at the gene ends were 8 bases for V and 1 base for J; bases not matched to a gene: 9. The CDR3 sequence is 15 residues long. This CDR3 reads CASCRDYIGTDTQYF. The CDR3 nucleotides are TGTGCCAGCTGCCGGGACTACATCGGCACAGATACGCAGTATTTT.

A few counts support this clonotype. The junction differs from germline at one of its ends, possibly a read error. V is TRBV6-6 and J is TRBJ2-3; TRBD2 agrees at 8 bases. The germline CDR1 and CDR2 sequences are MNHNY and SVGAGI (reference sequence). The CDR3 length is 18 residues. This CDR3 reads CANSYGGGTADSTDTQYF. Written as DNA, the CDR3 is TGTGCCAACAGTTACGGGGGGGGAACCGCAGATAGCACAGATACGCAGTATTTT.

Comment on this clonotype: A read error is possible here, since a much larger clone lies one base away. The chain has TRBV20-1 and TRBJ2-7; the D gene is possibly TRBD1 (6 bases). The germline V gene has CDR1 DFQATT and CDR2 SNEGSKA (reference sequence). CDR3 length equals 14 residues. V lost 6 bases to trimming and J lost 5 bases, with 20 bases between them. CDR3 in amino acids: CSALSRTAANEQYF. The DNA of the CDR3 is TGCAGTGCCCTAAGCCGGACAGCAGCCAACGAGCAGTACTTC.

This chain uses TRBV5-4 with TRBJ2-1, with D perhaps matching TRBD2 (5 bases). This CDR3 spans 16 amino acids. The V gene lost 2 bases and the J gene lost 12 bases, with 24 bases spanning the gap. Germline CDR1 and CDR2: SGHNT and YYREEE (reference sequence). CDR3 nucleotides: TGTGCCAGCAGCTTAAGAGGGTATGGGTCCTACATTGGGCAGTTCTTC. As protein: CASSLRGYGSYIGQFF.

J is TRBJ2-7 and V is TRBV11-2; tentatively, D is TRBD2 (5 bases). CDR3 length: 12 amino acids. In germline, CDR1 is SGHAT, CDR2 FQNNGV. CDR3 sequence: CVNSLGDYGRYF. Written as DNA, the CDR3 is TGTGTCAACAGCTTGGGAGATTACGGGCGGTACTTC. Supplemented by reference TRBV11-2 and TRBJ2-7, the full variable domain reads EAGVAQSPRYKIIEKRQSVAFWCNPISGHATLYWYQQILGQGPKLLIQFQNNGVVDDSQLPKDRFSAERLKGVDSTLKIQPAKLEDSAVYLCVNSLGDYGRYFGPGTRLTVT.

On this clonotype itself: This sequence may be a read error, since a much larger clone differs from it by one base. This chain connects TRBV11-3 to TRBJ1-4; D ambiguous. From germline, CDR1 is SGHNT and CDR2 YENEEA. Trimming stripped 5 bases from V and 7 bases from J, with 14 bases between. The CDR3 contains 14 residues. The CDR3 sequence is CASSPIGEREKLFF. The CDR3 nucleotides read TGTGCCAGCAGCCCCATTGGGGAACGTGAAAAACTGTTTTTT.

This clonotype has more than one count but fewer than ten. A much larger clone sits a single nucleotide away, making a read error possible. V usage is TRBV4-1 and J usage is TRBJ2-3; D not resolved. This CDR3 is 13 amino acids long. Germline V lookup: CDR1 MGHRA, CDR2 YSYEKL. In nucleotides, the CDR3 is TGCGCCAACAGCCATCCGAACACAGATACGCAGTATTTT. Its translation: CANSHPNTDTQYF.

The chain uses TRBV4-2 and TRBJ2-1; perhaps TRBD2 as D (6 bases). The length of the CDR3 is 12 residues. The germline gives CDR1 LGHNA, CDR2 YNFKEQ. Here the CDR3 reads CASGQVGGEQFF. The CDR3, as DNA: TGTGCAAGCGGCCAAGTTGGGGGGGAGCAGTTCTTC.

Comments on this clonotype: An end of the junction differs from the germline gene, which may be a read error. This chain connects TRBV11-2 to TRBJ1-6; D possibly corresponds to TRBD1 (6 bases). Looked up from germline, CDR1 is SGHAT and CDR2 is FQNNGV. The CDR3 is 17 residues long. DNA of the CDR3: TGTGCCAGCATCTCATCATTAGGGACAAACCGGAGTTCACACCTCCACTTT. The encoded protein is CASISSLGTNRSSHLHF.

Turning to this clonotype: In this CDR3 the conserved last residue, phenylalanine or tryptophan, is missing, so a read error is likely. The DNA is omitted, as the CDR3 cannot be located on it reliably, and the CDR3 follows TCRdb's listing. The gene calls are TRBV6-1 and TRBJ2-5; TRBD1 was called by the table and not checked on the DNA. The CDR3 contains 13 residues when both ends are counted. The germline V gene encodes CDR1 MNHNS and CDR2 SASEGT. The CDR3 sequence is CASSDASPETQYL.

A note on this clonotype: Its ends do not fully match the called genes, so a read error is possible. The chain is built from TRBV6-5 and TRBJ2-7; D call uncertain. The CDR3 is 15 residues long. Germline loops: CDR1 MNHEY, CDR2 SVGAGI. CDR3 amino acids: CGSSYSPWGSYEQYF. CDR3 nucleotide sequence: TGTGGCAGCAGTTACTCTCCCTGGGGCTCCTACGAGCAGTACTTC.

Details on this clonotype: Compared with germline, one end of the junction differs, possibly owing to a read error. The chain recombines TRBV4-1 with TRBJ2-7, with TRBD1 matching over 9 bases. CDR3 length equals 15 residues. Germline-derived CDR1 and CDR2 are MGHRA and YSYEKL. CDR3 coding DNA: TGCACCAGCAGCCAAGGCAGGACAGGGGCCCTCGAGCGGTACTTC. It specifies CTSSQGRTGALERYF.

Turning to this clonotype: At one of its ends the junction is not consistent with the germline gene, which may arise from a read error. V usage is TRBV11-2 and J usage is TRBJ2-3; perhaps TRBD2 as D (6 bases). The CDR3 contains 15 residues. Germline V gene sequence: CDR1 SGHAT, CDR2 FQNNGV. CDR3 sequence reads: CASRLGAGPIDTQYF. CDR3 sequence (DNA): TGTGCCAGCAGGTTAGGGGCGGGGCCGATAGATACGCAGTATTTT.

The rearrangement joins TRBV7-9 to TRBJ2-7, with 13 bases fitting TRBD2. CDR3 size: 16 residues. Germline V gene sequence: CDR1 SEHNR, CDR2 FQNEAQ (reference sequence). Trimming took 4 bases from V and 6 from J; bases not matched to a gene: 9. The CDR3 region has the DNA TGTGCCAGCAGCTCGGGACTAGCGGGGACCCGGGCCGAGCAGTACTTC. Protein sequence: CASSSGLAGTRAEQYF.

On this clonotype itself: A read error may account for a junction end that differs from germline. The chain combines TRBV6-1 with TRBJ1-5, with unresolved D. This CDR3 has 14 residues. Germline V gene lookup returns CDR1 MNHNS and CDR2 SASEGT. CDR3 loop: CASNTLQPNQPQHF. The CDR3 nucleotides are TGTGCCAGCAATACCTTGCAGCCTAATCAACCCCAGCATTTT.

Comment on this clonotype: This is likely a read error, given that the CDR3 carries no conserved phenylalanine or tryptophan at its end. The limits of the CDR3 on the DNA are not certain, so only TCRdb's listed CDR3 is given. The chain links TRBV21-1 to TRBJ1-1. TRBV21-1 is a pseudogene segment. From its first to its last residue, the CDR3 has 16 amino acids. The CDR3 sequence: CPSSKGLIFSNTEAFV.

This clonotype was counted a single time. A much larger clone lies a single base off, so this may be a read error. The chain links TRBV6-6 to TRBJ2-7, with 7 bases that match TRBD2. The CDR3 sequence is 13 residues long. The germline gives CDR1 MNHNY, CDR2 SVGAGI (reference sequence). Trimming took 11 bases from V and 4 from J; bases not matched to a gene: 11. CDR3 coding DNA: TGTGCCCTAGGCCGGGAGGATGAGTACGAGCAGTACTTC. As protein: CALGREDEYEQYF.

As to this clonotype: Sequence at one end of the junction differs from germline and may be a read error. This chain uses TRBV11-2 with TRBJ2-1; 10 bases are a match to TRBD2. The germline gives CDR1 SGHAT, CDR2 FQNNGV. This CDR3 is built from 16 residues. CDR3 coding DNA: TGTGCCAGTAGCTTAGGGCCACTAGCGGGGCGCAATGAACAGATCTTC. As protein: CASSLGPLAGRNEQIF.

This clonotype was seen repeatedly, ten times or more. The CDR3 here is CASSQKIAGNTGELFF. For the CDR3, the DNA is TGTGCCAGCAGCCAGAAAATAGCGGGAAACACCGGGGAGCTGTTTTTT. The chain uses TRBV14 and TRBJ2-2, with TRBD2 matching 8 bases. Germline V gene lookup returns CDR1 SGHDN and CDR2 FVKESK. This CDR3 comprises 16 residues. Losses at the gene ends were 3 bases for V and 2 bases for J; bases not matched to a gene: 5.

With respect to this clonotype: Just one base apart from a much larger clone, this may be a read error. The chain combines TRBV7-9 with TRBJ1-1; D gene unclear. Per the germline V gene, CDR1 is SEHNR and CDR2 is FQNEAQ (reference sequence). This CDR3 is built from 12 residues. Here the CDR3 DNA reads TGTGCCAGCAGCCACTGGACGACTGAAGGTTTCTTT. As protein: CASSHWTTEGFF.

Of note for this clonotype: This could be a read error, since a much larger clone is one nucleotide away. The V gene is TRBV29-1, the J gene TRBJ2-7; D might be TRBD1 (7 bases). V was cut by 5 bases and J by 2 bases, with 16 bases left in between. Germline lookup yields CDR1 SQVTM and CDR2 ANQGSEA. This CDR3 spans 14 amino acids. CDR3 bases: TGCAGCGTTTTTAACAGGGGAGGAACCTACGAGCAGTACTTC. This gives the protein CSVFNRGGTYEQYF.

This chain connects TRBV4-2 to TRBJ1-6, with TRBD1 matching 8 bases. This CDR3 is 16 amino acids long. V lost 6 bases to trimming and J lost 7 bases; unmatched junction nucleotides: 11. CDR1 is LGHNA and CDR2 is YNFKEQ in the germline V gene. The CDR3 region has the DNA TGTGCCAGCAGTCCCAGTCAAACAGGGGGAAATTCACCCCTCCACTTT. Its translation: CASSPSQTGGNSPLHF.